Shown below are 9 T cell receptor beta chains from a single sample sequenced in a study of cytomegalovirus exposure and HLA in healthy donors. 13 Jbeta primers and 60 Vbeta primers were used for the PCR. Clones were read by immunoSEQ multiplex PCR, and TCRdb kept only the in-frame ones, dropping some. Of 65,000 or so clones listed, 70% to 80% are singletons. The sample comprised PBMCs. These receptor sequences come from a middle-aged woman in good health and CMV-seropositive.

V and J are TRBV6-5 and TRBJ2-2; D unclear. This CDR3 contains 15 residues. Germline CDR1 MNHEY, CDR2 SVGAGI. V gave up 2 bases and J gave up 0 bases, with 7 bases separating them. The CDR3 loop reads CASSYQTSNTGELFF. The CDR3 DNA reads TGTGCCAGCAGTTACCAAACATCGAACACCGGGGAGCTGTTTTTT.

The rearrangement uses TRBV9 and TRBJ1-6, with D perhaps TRBD1 (6 bases). CDR3 size: 13 residues. Germline lookup yields CDR1 SGDLS and CDR2 YYNGEE. V was pared by 3 bases and J by 12 bases, with 13 bases between. The CDR3 nucleotides are TGTGCCAGCAGCGGGGACACGGGTATACCCCTCCACTTT. It codes for CASSGDTGIPLHF.

The chain recombines TRBV30 with TRBJ2-4; weak D call: TRBD2 (6 bases). Trimming shortened V by 2 bases and J by 3 bases, and 11 bases separated the two germline ends. Germline values: CDR1 GTSNPN, CDR2 SVGIG (reference sequence). The CDR3 loop spans 14 amino acids. CDR3 residues: CAWSLIGSKNIQYF. CDR3 sequence (DNA): TGTGCCTGGAGTTTGATCGGGAGCAAAAACATTCAGTACTTC.

V and J are TRBV30 and TRBJ1-4; D is unclear. Germline V gene sequence: CDR1 GTSNPN, CDR2 SVGIG (reference sequence). The CDR3 totals 13 residues. The V gene lost 4 bases and the J gene lost 8 bases, with 14 bases spanning the gap. The CDR3 coding sequence is TGTGCCTGGACGGGAAGGGCCAGGGAAAAACTGTTTTTT. This codes for CAWTGRAREKLFF.

V gene TRBV4-1 combines with J gene TRBJ2-2; TRBD1 matches 8 bases. CDR3 length: 16 amino acids. V shed 6 bases and J 5 bases; nucleotides not matched to a gene: 11. CDR1 and CDR2 (germline): MGHRA, YSYEKL. For the CDR3, the DNA is TGCGCCAGCAGGCAACCTGGACAGGGTCGAACCGGGGAGCTGTTTTTT. It codes for CASRQPGQGRTGELFF.

V and J are TRBV2 and TRBJ2-7; 10 bases agree with TRBD1. Germline V gene sequence: CDR1 SNHLY, CDR2 FYNNEI. This CDR3 is built from 15 residues. Trimming cost V 6 bases and J 1 base; bases outside gene matches: 6. CDR3 in amino acids: CASRTRDRGSYEQYF. The CDR3 DNA reads as TGTGCCAGCAGGACCCGGGACAGGGGTTCCTACGAGCAGTACTTC.

This clone was seen more than once but under ten times. CDR3 amino acids: CASSQGGHYGYTF. In DNA, the CDR3 is TGTGCCAGCAGCCAAGGGGGGCACTATGGCTACACCTTC. The chain combines TRBV14 with TRBJ1-2; D is possibly TRBD1 (6 bases). Looked up from germline, CDR1 is SGHDN and CDR2 is FVKESK. The CDR3 length is 13 residues. V was trimmed by 1 base and J by 3 bases, leaving 6 bases between them.

This rearrangement joins TRBV9 to TRBJ1-1; D is unclear. The CDR3 covers 14 residues. Germline V CDR1 and CDR2: SGDLS, YYNGEE. V shed 0 bases and J shed 1 base, with 7 bases lying between them. The CDR3 sequence: CASSVGQKNTEAFF. The CDR3 bases are TGTGCCAGCAGCGTAGGGCAAAAGAACACTGAAGCTTTCTTT.

The CDR3 loop reads CASSLDSNTEAFF. The CDR3, as DNA: TGTGCCAGCAGCTTAGACAGTAACACTGAAGCTTTCTTT. The chain recombines TRBV7-2 with TRBJ1-1; D is uncertain. The germline CDR1 and CDR2 sequences are SGHTA and FQGNSA. Trimming removed 1 base at V and 2 bases at J, with 5 bases between. The CDR3 is 13 residues long.